Shown below are 24 T cell receptor beta chains from a single sample sequenced in a study of identical twins. TCRdb reprocessed the 5' RACE reads via MiXCR and lists one record per CDR3 protein. Of roughly 250,000 distinct CDR3 sequences detected, 5.5% to 7% appear once; the ten largest clones hold 3.5% to 4%. These data also formed part of another study, on yellow fever vaccine responses in identical twins.

The sequenced sample was memory (CD45RO+) T cells sorted from blood. The source is a woman aged 18-30 years in good health.

The rearrangement uses TRBV14 and TRBJ2-3; TRBD1 matches 8 bases. Germline CDR1 is SGHDN and CDR2 is FVKESK. The CDR3 consists of 17 residues. V shed 0 bases, J shed 0 bases, and the junction held 5 bases outside the gene matches. This CDR3 is CASSQDFGTGSTDTQYF. The CDR3 nucleotides read TGTGCCAGCAGCCAAGATTTTGGGACAGGAAGCACAGATACGCAGTATTTT. The whole variable domain, filled in from reference TRBV14 and TRBJ2-3, reads EAGVTQFPSHSVIEKGQTVTLRCDPISGHDNLYWYRRVMGKEIKFLLHFVKESKQDESGMPNNRFLAERTGGTYSTLKVQPAELEDSGVYFCASSQDFGTGSTDTQYFGPGTRLTVL.

The rearrangement links TRBV7-3 to TRBJ2-3; weak D call: TRBD2 (10 bases). The CDR3 sequence is 18 residues long. Germline CDR1 and CDR2: SGHTA and FQGTGA. Deletions cut 4 bases from V and 4 bases from J, with 24 bases between. CDR3 sequence (DNA): TGTGCCAGCAGCTCCCGGGACAGGGCTAGCGGGAGTGCAGATACGCAGTATTTT. This encodes CASSSRDRASGSADTQYF.

This clonotype has a count of ten or more. The CDR3, as DNA: TGTGCCAGCAGCCCCGGCTCCTACAATGAGCAGTTCTTC. This sequence encodes CASSPGSYNEQFF. This sequence joins TRBV7-3 and TRBJ2-1; no clear D. This CDR3 region has 13 residues. Germline V gene data show CDR1 as SGHTA and CDR2 as FQGTGA. V gave up 5 bases and J gave up 0 bases, with 5 bases separating them.

In its sample, this clonotype was seen a few times. The J gene is TRBJ2-1, the V gene TRBV2, with 12 positions matching TRBD2. The CDR3 consists of 14 residues. Germline loops: CDR1 SNHLY, CDR2 FYNNEI. V dropped 8 bases and J dropped 14; count of bases not matched to a gene: 13. CDR3 residues: CASGRETSGSWKFF. CDR3 nucleotide sequence: TGTGCCAGCGGTCGGGAGACTAGCGGGAGTTGGAAGTTCTTC.

This clonotype appeared many times. In DNA, the CDR3 is TGCGCCAGCAGCTTGGTACCGGACACCTACGAGCAGTACTTC. As protein: CASSLVPDTYEQYF. J is TRBJ2-7 and V is TRBV5-1; the D gene is possibly TRBD1 (5 bases). There are 14 residues in the CDR3. Trimming left V 0 bases short and J 2 bases short, with 9 bases between. The germline CDR1 and CDR2 sequences are SGHRS and YFSETQ.

This clonotype was seen many times. The rearrangement joins TRBV7-9 to TRBJ1-1, with no clear D. With 0 bases removed from V and 4 bases from J, the gap between germline ends came to 6 bases. The length of the CDR3 is 13 residues. CDR1 and CDR2 from the germline V gene are SEHNR and FQNEAQ (reference sequence). The CDR3 coding sequence is TGTGCCAGCAGCTTAGCGGAGGTCACTGAAGCTTTCTTT. As protein: CASSLAEVTEAFF.

The V call is TRBV7-9, the J call TRBJ2-3; D unclear. Trimming left V 2 bases short and J 6 bases short, with 15 bases between. This CDR3 comprises 15 residues. Germline assignment: CDR1 SEHNR and CDR2 FQNEAQ (reference sequence). The CDR3 DNA reads TGTGCCAGCAGCTTAATAATAGGTAGTTCTGATACGCAGTATTTT. Translated: CASSLIIGSSDTQYF.

This sequence joins TRBV7-2 and TRBJ1-5; D not resolved. V dropped 5 bases and J dropped 7 bases, with 18 bases sitting between them. Germline V lookup: CDR1 SGHTA, CDR2 FQGNSA. This CDR3 contains 15 residues. The CDR3 DNA sequence: TGTGCCAGCAGCCCCGTCTCGGGCCTAGGACAGCCCCAGCATTTT. Its translation is CASSPVSGLGQPQHF.

The chain is built from TRBV28 and TRBJ1-1; 8 positions agree with TRBD1. The CDR3 has 16 residues. The germline CDR1 and CDR2 sequences are MDHEN and SYDVKM. Losses at the gene ends were 4 bases for V and 4 bases for J; bases not matched to a gene: 11. CDR3 protein: CASSWGRGPRGTEAFF. CDR3 bases: TGTGCCAGCAGTTGGGGCAGGGGGCCTAGGGGCACTGAAGCTTTCTTT.

J is TRBJ2-1 and V is TRBV25-1; TRBD2 matches 13 bases. The V and J ends lost 3 bases and 0 bases, in that order; junction bases with no gene match: 2. The germline V gene encodes CDR1 MGHDK and CDR2 SYGVNS. The CDR3 runs 17 residues. CDR3 sequence: CASSERTSGSSYNEQFF. CDR3 DNA sequence: TGTGCCAGCAGTGAGCGGACTAGCGGGAGCTCCTACAATGAGCAGTTCTTC.

The chain joins TRBV7-2 to TRBJ1-2; unclear D gene. Between the trimmed V and J ends, which lost 8 bases and 2 bases, there was a span of 12 bases. There are 13 residues in the CDR3. Looked up from germline, CDR1 is SGHTA and CDR2 is FQGNSA. CDR3 bases: TGTGCCAGCGCCCCGGGCGGGAACTATGGCTACACCTTC. It translates to CASAPGGNYGYTF.

This clonotype was seen a handful of times. The rearrangement links TRBV6-1 to TRBJ2-5, with D tentatively TRBD1 or TRBD2 (5 bases each). The germline CDR1 and CDR2 sequences are MNHNS and SASEGT. V lost 6 bases and J 4 bases, leaving 15 bases between the germline ends. This CDR3 has 14 amino acids. The CDR3 nucleotides read TGTGCCAGCAGCCAGGGACCCATGGTAGAGACCCAGTACTTC. It encodes CASSQGPMVETQYF.

The CDR3 here is CSARPTGGRPYEQYV. CDR3 bases: TGCAGTGCTAGGCCCACAGGCGGGCGGCCCTACGAGCAGTACGTC. The chain combines TRBV20-1 with TRBJ2-7; D could derive from TRBD1 or TRBD2 (5 bases each). The CDR3 runs 15 residues. Trimming left V 3 bases short and J 2 bases short, with 17 bases between. CDR1 DFQATT and CDR2 SNEGSKA come from the germline V gene (reference sequence).

The V call is TRBV6-2 or TRBV6-3, the J call TRBJ1-1, with D possibly being TRBD1 (6 bases). Germline lookup yields CDR1 MNHEY and CDR2 SVGEGT. The CDR3 sequence is 15 residues long. Trimming took 2 bases from V and 1 from J, leaving 11 bases between them. The CDR3 sequence: CASSYAGGGNTEAFF. DNA of the CDR3: TGTGCCAGCAGTTACGCGGGAGGGGGGAACACTGAAGCTTTCTTT.

This clonotype appeared a few times. The chain is built from TRBV7-9 and TRBJ2-7; 11 bases are a match to TRBD2. CDR1 and CDR2 from the germline V gene are SEHNR and FQNEAQ (reference sequence). The CDR3 has 16 amino acids. The junction had 7 bases not matched to a gene; V was cut back by 5 bases and J by 1 base. The CDR3 DNA is TGTGCCAGCAGCGCCACCGGGACTAGCGGATCCTACGAGCAGTACTTC. Its translation is CASSATGTSGSYEQYF.

This clonotype showed up just a few times. The chain joins TRBV19 to TRBJ1-2; the D is unclear. Germline V CDR1 and CDR2: LNHDA, SQIVND (reference sequence). The CDR3 contains 14 residues. V was trimmed by 7 bases and J by 6 bases, leaving 18 bases between them. CDR3 region: CASTPEGLWDGYTF. CDR3 in DNA: TGTGCCAGTACCCCCGAGGGCTTATGGGATGGCTACACCTTC.

The sample holds many counts of this clonotype. The rearrangement joins TRBV20-1 to TRBJ1-6; a possible D gene is TRBD1 (6 bases). Trimming pared 0 bases from V and 11 bases from J, leaving 14 bases between. The CDR3 consists of 14 residues. The germline V gene encodes CDR1 DFQATT and CDR2 SNEGSKA (reference sequence). The CDR3 sequence is CSARDPRAGAPLHF. In nucleotides, the CDR3 is TGCAGTGCTAGAGATCCCAGGGCAGGGGCACCCCTCCACTTT.

The rearrangement uses TRBV7-2 and TRBJ2-4; no clear D gene. The length of the CDR3 is 14 residues. CDR1 is SGHTA, CDR2 FQGNSA, per germline. V dropped 5 bases and J dropped 0 bases, with 8 bases sitting between them. CDR3 coding DNA: TGTGCCAGCAGCGAAACAGTAGCCAAAAACATTCAGTACTTC. The encoded protein is CASSETVAKNIQYF.

This clonotype has a count of ten or more. The CDR3 loop reads CASSRGGLEDTQYF. The CDR3 DNA is TGTGCCAGCAGCAGGGGGGGGCTTGAAGATACGCAGTATTTT. The chain has TRBV7-8 and TRBJ2-3, with D possibly matching TRBD2 (7 bases). V was trimmed by 5 bases and J by 5 bases, leaving 14 bases between them. Germline V CDR1 and CDR2: SGHVS, FQNEAQ. CDR3 length equals 14 residues.

This clonotype was counted ten times or more. The gene calls are TRBV12-3 or TRBV12-4 and TRBJ1-2, with TRBD1 matching 7 bases. The CDR3 has 13 amino acids. The V segment lost 6 bases and the J segment 8 bases; nucleotides outside the gene matches: 9. CDR3 in DNA: TGTGCCAGCAGAACCCAGGGGGGAATAGGCTACACCTTC. Amino acid sequence: CASRTQGGIGYTF.

V and J are TRBV5-1 and TRBJ2-2; 12 positions match TRBD2. The CDR3 has 17 amino acids. CDR1 and CDR2 (germline): SGHRS, YFSETQ. With 1 base clipped from V and 4 bases from J, the junction kept 5 bases outside the gene matches. In DNA form, the CDR3 reads TGCGCCAGCAGCTTGTCCGGACTAGCGGGGAGCACCGGGGAGCTGTTTTTT. It is translated as CASSLSGLAGSTGELFF.

This clonotype was detected ten times or more. The gene calls are TRBV5-5 and TRBJ1-1; a weak D match, TRBD1 (6 bases). Germline-derived CDR1 and CDR2 are SGHKS and YYEKEE (reference sequence). V lost 4 bases to trimming and J lost 1 base, with 20 bases between them. This CDR3 has 17 residues. CDR3 amino acids: CASSPRAGASGNTEAFF. As DNA, the CDR3 is TGTGCCAGCAGCCCACGCGCGGGGGCGTCTGGGAACACTGAAGCTTTCTTT.

This clonotype showed up just a few times. V gene TRBV7-9 combines with J gene TRBJ1-6, with TRBD1 matching 7 bases. The V segment lost 5 bases and the J segment 6 bases; nucleotides outside the gene matches: 7. The germline V gene has CDR1 SEHNR and CDR2 FQNEAQ (reference sequence). The CDR3 loop spans 15 amino acids. In nucleotides, the CDR3 is TGTGCCAGCAGCAACACAGGGGACCCTAATTCACCCCTCCACTTT. Translation: CASSNTGDPNSPLHF.

Ten or more counts support this clonotype. The DNA of the CDR3 is TGCAGTGCTAGAGGGACAGGGGGGTCCTACGAGCAGTACGTC. This codes for CSARGTGGSYEQYV. The chain employs TRBV20-1 and TRBJ2-7; 10 positions match TRBD1. Unmatched junction bases numbered 1, after V lost 1 base and J lost 1 base. The CDR3 covers 14 residues. Germline V gene lookup returns CDR1 DFQATT and CDR2 SNEGSKA (reference sequence).